This T cell receptor beta chain was identified in a study of shared clonotypes between healthy human individuals. Study conclusions and caveats: Larger estimated richness was generally seen in naive subsets than in memory subsets. The four-donor shared clonotypes exceeded non-shared clonotypes in generation probability, with non-shared ones scoring lower.

V gave up 5 bases and J gave up 4 bases; unmatched junction bases: 8. Germline CDR1 reads SGHTA; CDR2 reads FQGNSA. This CDR3 spans 14 amino acids. Produced via immunoSEQ multiplex PCR; TCRdb's table is partial and in-frame only. The sample has about 670,000 clones, approximately 75% seen once. This clone was detected ten times or more. Its antigen remains unknown. The sample contains more than one DNA sequence encoding this CDR3. The sequenced sample was memory CD4+ T cells sorted from blood. Subset described: CD45RA-negative fraction. The chain has TRBV7-2 and TRBJ2-7; 7 bases line up with TRBD2. This sequence originates from a woman aged 30 to 39 in good health. The CDR3 nucleotides read TGTGCCAGCAGCCCCCAGCGGGACTCTTACGAGCAGTACTTC. The encoded protein is CASSPQRDSYEQYF.